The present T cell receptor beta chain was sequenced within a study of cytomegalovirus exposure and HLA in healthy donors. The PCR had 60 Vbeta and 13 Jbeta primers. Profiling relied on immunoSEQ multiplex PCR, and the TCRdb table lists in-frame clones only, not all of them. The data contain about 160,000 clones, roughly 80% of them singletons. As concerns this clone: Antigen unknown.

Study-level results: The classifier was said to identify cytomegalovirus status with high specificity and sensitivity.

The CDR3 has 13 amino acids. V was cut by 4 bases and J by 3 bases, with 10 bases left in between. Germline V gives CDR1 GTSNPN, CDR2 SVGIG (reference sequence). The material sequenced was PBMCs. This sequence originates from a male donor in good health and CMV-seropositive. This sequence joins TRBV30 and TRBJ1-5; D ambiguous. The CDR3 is CAWTPSDNQPQHF. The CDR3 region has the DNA TGTGCCTGGACACCGTCAGACAATCAGCCCCAGCATTTT. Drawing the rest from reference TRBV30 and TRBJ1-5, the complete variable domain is SQTIHQWPATLVQPVGSPLSLECTVEGTSNPNLYWYRQAAGRGLQLLFYSVGIGQISSEVPQNLSASRPQDRQFILSSKKLLLSDSGFYLCAWTPSDNQPQHFGDGTRLSIL.